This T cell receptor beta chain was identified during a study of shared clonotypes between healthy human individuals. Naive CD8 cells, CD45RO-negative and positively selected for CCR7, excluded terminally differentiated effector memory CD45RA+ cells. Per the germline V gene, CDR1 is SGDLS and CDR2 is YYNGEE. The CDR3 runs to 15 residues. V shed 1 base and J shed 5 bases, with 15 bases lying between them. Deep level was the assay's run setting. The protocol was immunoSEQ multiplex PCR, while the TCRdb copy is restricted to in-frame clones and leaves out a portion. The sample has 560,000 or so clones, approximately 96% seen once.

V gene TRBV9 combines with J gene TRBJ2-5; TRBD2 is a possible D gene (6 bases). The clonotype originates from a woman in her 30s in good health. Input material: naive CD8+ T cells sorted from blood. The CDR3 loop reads CASSVTGVVRETQYF. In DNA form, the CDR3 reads TGTGCCAGCAGCGTAACGGGGGTTGTGCGGGAGACCCAGTACTTC.